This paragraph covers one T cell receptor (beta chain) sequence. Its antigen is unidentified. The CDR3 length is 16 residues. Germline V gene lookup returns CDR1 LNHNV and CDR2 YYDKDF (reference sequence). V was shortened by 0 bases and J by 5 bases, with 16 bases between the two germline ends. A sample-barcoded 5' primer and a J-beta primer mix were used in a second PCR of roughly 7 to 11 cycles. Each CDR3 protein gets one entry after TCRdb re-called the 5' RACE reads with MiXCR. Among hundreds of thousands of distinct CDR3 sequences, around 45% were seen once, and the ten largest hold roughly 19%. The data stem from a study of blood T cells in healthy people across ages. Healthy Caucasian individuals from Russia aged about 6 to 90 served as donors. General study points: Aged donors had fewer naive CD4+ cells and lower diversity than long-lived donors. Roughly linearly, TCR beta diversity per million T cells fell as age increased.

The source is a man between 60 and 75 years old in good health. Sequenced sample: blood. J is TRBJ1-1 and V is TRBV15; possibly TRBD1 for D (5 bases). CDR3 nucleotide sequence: TGTGCCACCAGCAGAGATTATGGGGGGGTGAGGACTGAAGCTTTCTTT. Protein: CATSRDYGGVRTEAFF.